This T cell receptor (beta chain) appears in the sequencing data of a study of T cell responses to AZD1222 COVID-19 vaccine. CDR3 length equals 14 residues. Germline CDR1 and CDR2: MDHEN and SYDVKM. The V end was cut by 2 bases, the J end by 4 bases, with 11 bases between. The table came from immunoSEQ multiplex PCR; TCRdb's copy has only in-frame clones and leaves some out. Seen here are approximately 190,000 clones, about nine tenths observed once, and the top ten hold 0.99%. This clonotype was sampled from an adult in good health. The V gene is TRBV28, the J gene TRBJ1-2; weak D call: TRBD1 (5 bases). The sequencing here drew on peripheral blood, taken on day 0 of AZD1222 vaccination. CDR3 nucleotide sequence: TGTGCCAGCAGTTTACCGGGGCGCGGCTATGGCTACACCTTC. Encoded protein: CASSLPGRGYGYTF.